Here is one TCR beta chain with its context. Its antigen is undetermined. Random hexamers primed reverse transcription of 0.5 to 1 ug RNA. Amplification of TCR beta CDR3 was carried out by immunoSEQ multiplex PCR, which covered 54 Vbeta and 13 Jbeta segments. In TCRdb, the immunoSEQ multiplex PCR reads were re-called with MiXCR into one record per CDR3 protein. The repertoire has some 170,000 distinct CDR3 sequences, about 95% of them found once; the top ten carry 0.1%. The data were obtained in a study of CD8 T cells in Susac syndrome. Study-level points and caveats: By the study's own acknowledgment, its TCR sequencing and HLA analysis included relatively few individuals.

The CDR3 consists of 12 residues. The V and J ends lost 8 bases and 0 bases respectively, with 9 bases between them. Per germline, CDR1 SQVTM and CDR2 ANQGSEA. From blood CD8+ and CD4+ T cells, TCR beta sequences were generated. The material sequenced was CD4+ T cells from PBMCs. The gene calls are TRBV29-1 and TRBJ2-3; a possible D gene is TRBD1 (5 bases). This receptor was taken from a human donor in good health. The CDR3, as DNA: TGCAGCCTACAGGATAGCACAGATACGCAGTATTTT. This gives the protein CSLQDSTDTQYF.